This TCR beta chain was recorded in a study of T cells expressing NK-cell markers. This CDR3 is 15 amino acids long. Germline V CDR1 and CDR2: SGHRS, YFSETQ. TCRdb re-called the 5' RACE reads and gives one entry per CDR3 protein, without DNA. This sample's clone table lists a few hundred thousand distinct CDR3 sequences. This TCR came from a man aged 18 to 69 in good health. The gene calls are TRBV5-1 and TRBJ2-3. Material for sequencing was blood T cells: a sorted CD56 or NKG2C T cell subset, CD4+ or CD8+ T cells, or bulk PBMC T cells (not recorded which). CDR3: CASSLGGFLPDTQYF.